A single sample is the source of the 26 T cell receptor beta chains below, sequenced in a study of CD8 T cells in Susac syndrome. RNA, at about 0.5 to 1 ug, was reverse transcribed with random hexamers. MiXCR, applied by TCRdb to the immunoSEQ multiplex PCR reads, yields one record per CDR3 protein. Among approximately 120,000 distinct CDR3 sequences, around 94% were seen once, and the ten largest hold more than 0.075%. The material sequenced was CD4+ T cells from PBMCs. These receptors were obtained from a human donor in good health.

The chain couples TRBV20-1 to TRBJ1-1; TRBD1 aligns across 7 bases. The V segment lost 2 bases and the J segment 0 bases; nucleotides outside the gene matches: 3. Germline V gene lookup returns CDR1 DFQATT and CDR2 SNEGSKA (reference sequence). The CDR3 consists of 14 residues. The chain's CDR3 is CSARKGGLNTEAFF. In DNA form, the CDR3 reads TGCAGTGCTAGAAAAGGGGGCCTGAACACTGAAGCTTTCTTT.

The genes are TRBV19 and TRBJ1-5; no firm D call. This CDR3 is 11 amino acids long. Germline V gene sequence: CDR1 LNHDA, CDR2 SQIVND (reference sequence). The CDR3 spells CAGGRRQPQHF. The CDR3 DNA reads TGTGCTGGAGGGCGGCGGCAGCCCCAGCATTTT.

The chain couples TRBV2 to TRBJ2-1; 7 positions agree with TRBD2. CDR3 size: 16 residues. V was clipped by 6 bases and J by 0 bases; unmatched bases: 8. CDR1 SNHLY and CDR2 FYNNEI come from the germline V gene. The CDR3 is CASRPTSWSSYNEQFF. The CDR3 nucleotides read TGTGCCAGCAGGCCGACTAGCTGGAGCTCCTACAATGAGCAGTTCTTC.

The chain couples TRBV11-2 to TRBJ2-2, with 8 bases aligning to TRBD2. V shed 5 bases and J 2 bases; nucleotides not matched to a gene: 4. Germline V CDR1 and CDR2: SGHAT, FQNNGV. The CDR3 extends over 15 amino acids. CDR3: CASSPLAVNTGELFF. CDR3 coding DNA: TGTGCCAGCAGCCCACTAGCGGTCAACACCGGGGAGCTGTTTTTT.

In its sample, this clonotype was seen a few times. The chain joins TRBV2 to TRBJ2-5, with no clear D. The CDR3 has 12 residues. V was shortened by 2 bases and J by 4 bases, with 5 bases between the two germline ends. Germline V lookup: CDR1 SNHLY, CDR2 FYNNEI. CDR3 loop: CASSENRETQYF. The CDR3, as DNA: TGTGCCAGCAGTGAAAACCGAGAGACCCAGTACTTC.

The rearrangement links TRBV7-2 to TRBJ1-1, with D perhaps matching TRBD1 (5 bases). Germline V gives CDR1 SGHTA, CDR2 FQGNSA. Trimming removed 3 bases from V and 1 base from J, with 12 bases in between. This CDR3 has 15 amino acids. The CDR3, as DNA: TGTGCCAGCAGCTTCGCCTCTACAGGGAACACTGAAGCTTTCTTT. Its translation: CASSFASTGNTEAFF. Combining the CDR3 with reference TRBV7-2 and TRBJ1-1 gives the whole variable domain GAGVSQSPSNKVTEKGKDVELRCDPISGHTALYWYRQSLGQGLEFLIYFQGNSAPDKSGLPSDRFSAERTGGSVSTLTIQRTQQEDSAVYLCASSFASTGNTEAFFGQGTRLTVV.

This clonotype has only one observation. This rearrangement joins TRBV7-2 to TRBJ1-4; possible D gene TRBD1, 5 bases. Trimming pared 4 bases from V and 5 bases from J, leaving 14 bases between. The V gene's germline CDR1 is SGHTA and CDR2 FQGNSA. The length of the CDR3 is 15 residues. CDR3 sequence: CASSYNPGPNEKLFF. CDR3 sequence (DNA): TGTGCCAGCAGCTATAATCCAGGGCCCAATGAAAAACTGTTTTTT.

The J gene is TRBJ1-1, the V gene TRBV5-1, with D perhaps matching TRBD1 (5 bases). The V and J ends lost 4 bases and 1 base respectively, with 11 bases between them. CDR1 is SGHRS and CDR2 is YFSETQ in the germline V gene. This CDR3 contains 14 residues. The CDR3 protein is CASSDSLRNTEAFF. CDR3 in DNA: TGCGCCAGCAGCGACAGCCTCAGGAACACTGAAGCTTTCTTT.

CDR3 sequence: CASSGGPSYEQYF. In DNA, the CDR3 is TGTGCCAGCAGCGGAGGCCCCTCCTACGAGCAGTACTTC. The chain carries TRBV7-2 and TRBJ2-7; D is possibly TRBD2 (5 bases). Trimming left V 5 bases short and J 0 bases short, with 8 bases between. The CDR3 spans 13 residues. CDR1 is SGHTA, CDR2 FQGNSA, per germline. Filled out from reference TRBV7-2 and TRBJ2-7, the complete variable domain reads GAGVSQSPSNKVTEKGKDVELRCDPISGHTALYWYRQSLGQGLEFLIYFQGNSAPDKSGLPSDRFSAERTGGSVSTLTIQRTQQEDSAVYLCASSGGPSYEQYFGPGTRLTVT.

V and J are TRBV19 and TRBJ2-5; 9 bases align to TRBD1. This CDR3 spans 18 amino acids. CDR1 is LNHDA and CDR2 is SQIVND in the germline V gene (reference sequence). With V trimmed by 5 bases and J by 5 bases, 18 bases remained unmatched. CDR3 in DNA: TGTGCCAGTAGTCCAAGAGGAGGGGCGGGACAGGGAAGGGAGACCCAGTACTTC. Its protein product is CASSPRGGAGQGRETQYF.

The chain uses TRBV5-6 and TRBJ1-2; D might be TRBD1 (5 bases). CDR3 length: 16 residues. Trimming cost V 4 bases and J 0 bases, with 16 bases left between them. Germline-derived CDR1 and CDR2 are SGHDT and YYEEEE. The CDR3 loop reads CASSPYGTGANYGYTF. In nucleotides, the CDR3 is TGTGCCAGCAGCCCATACGGGACGGGAGCTAACTATGGCTACACCTTC.

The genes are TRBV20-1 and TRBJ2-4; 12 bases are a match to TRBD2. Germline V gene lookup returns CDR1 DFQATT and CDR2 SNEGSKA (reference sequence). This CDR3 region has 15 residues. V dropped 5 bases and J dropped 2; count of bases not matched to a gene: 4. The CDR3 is CSAGTSGRTKNIQYF. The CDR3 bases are TGCAGTGCTGGTACTAGCGGGAGGACCAAAAACATTCAGTACTTC.

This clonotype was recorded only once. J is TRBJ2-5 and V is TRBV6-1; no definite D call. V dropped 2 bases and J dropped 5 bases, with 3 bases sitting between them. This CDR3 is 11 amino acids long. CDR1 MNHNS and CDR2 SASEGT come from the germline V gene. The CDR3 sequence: CASSEMETQYF. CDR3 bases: TGTGCCAGCAGTGAAATGGAGACCCAGTACTTC.

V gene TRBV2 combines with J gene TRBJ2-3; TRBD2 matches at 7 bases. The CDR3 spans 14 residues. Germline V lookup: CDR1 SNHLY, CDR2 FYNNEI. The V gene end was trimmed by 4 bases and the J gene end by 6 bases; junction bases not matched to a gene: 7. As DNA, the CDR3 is TGTGCCAGCAGTGTGTCGGGAGGTCAGGATACGCAGTATTTT. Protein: CASSVSGGQDTQYF.

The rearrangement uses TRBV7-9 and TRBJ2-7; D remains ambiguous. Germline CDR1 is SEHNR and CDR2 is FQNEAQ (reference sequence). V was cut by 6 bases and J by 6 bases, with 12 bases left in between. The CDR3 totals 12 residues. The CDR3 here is CASSQSGLEQYF. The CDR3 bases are TGTGCCAGCAGTCAAAGTGGGCTCGAGCAGTACTTC.

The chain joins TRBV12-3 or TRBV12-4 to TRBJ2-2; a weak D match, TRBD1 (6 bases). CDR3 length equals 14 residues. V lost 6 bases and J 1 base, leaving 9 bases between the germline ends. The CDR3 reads CASRGALNTGELFF. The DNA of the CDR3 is TGTGCCAGCAGGGGGGCTTTGAACACCGGGGAGCTGTTTTTT.

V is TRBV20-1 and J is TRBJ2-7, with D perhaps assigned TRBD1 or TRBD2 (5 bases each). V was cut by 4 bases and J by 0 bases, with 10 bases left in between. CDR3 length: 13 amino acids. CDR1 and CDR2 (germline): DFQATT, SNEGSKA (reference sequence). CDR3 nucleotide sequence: TGCAGTGCTATCACCGGGACCTCCTACGAGCAGTACTTC. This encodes CSAITGTSYEQYF.

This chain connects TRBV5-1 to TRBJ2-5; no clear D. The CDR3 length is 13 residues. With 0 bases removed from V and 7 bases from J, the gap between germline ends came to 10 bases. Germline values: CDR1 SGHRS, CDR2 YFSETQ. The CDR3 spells CASSLDPSSTQYF. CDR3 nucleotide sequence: TGCGCCAGCAGCTTGGATCCTTCGTCGACCCAGTACTTC.

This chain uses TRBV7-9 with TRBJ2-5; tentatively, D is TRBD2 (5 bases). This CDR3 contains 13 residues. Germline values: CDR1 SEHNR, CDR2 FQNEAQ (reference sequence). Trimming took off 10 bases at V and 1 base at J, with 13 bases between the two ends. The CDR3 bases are TGTGCCATCTCGGGGTTGGGCCAAGAGACCCAGTACTTC. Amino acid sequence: CAISGLGQETQYF.

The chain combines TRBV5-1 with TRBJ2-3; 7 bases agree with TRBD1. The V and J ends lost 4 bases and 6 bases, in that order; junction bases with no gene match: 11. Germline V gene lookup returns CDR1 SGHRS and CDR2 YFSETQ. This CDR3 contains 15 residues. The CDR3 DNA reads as TGCGCCAGCAGCAAGAACAGGGGAGAGGTGGATACGCAGTATTTT. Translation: CASSKNRGEVDTQYF. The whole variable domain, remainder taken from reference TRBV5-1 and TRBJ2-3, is KAGVTQTPRYLIKTRGQQVTLSCSPISGHRSVSWYQQTPGQGLQFLFEYFSETQRNKGNFPGRFSGRQFSNSRSEMNVSTLELGDSALYLCASSKNRGEVDTQYFGPGTRLTVL.

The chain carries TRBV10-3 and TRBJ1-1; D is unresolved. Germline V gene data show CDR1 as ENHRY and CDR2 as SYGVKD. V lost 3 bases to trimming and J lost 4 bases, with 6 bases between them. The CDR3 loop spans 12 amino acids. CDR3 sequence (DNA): TGTGCCATCAGTGAAACGCCCACTGAAGCTTTCTTT. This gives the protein CAISETPTEAFF.

CDR3 DNA: TGTGCCAGCAGTTACTCCCCTTCCTCGCGGGAGCAGTACTTC. This sequence encodes CASSYSPSSREQYF. The chain recombines TRBV6-2 or TRBV6-3 with TRBJ2-7; D is uncertain. CDR3 length: 14 amino acids. V was clipped by 0 bases and J by 7 bases, with 13 bases between them. The germline V gene has CDR1 MNHEY and CDR2 SVGEGT.

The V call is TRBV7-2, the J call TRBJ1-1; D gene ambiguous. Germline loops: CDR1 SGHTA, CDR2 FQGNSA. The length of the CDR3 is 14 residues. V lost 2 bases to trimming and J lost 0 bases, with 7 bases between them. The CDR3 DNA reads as TGTGCCAGCAGCTTACGGCGGATGAACACTGAAGCTTTCTTT. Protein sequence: CASSLRRMNTEAFF. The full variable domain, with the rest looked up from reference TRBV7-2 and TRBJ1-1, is GAGVSQSPSNKVTEKGKDVELRCDPISGHTALYWYRQSLGQGLEFLIYFQGNSAPDKSGLPSDRFSAERTGGSVSTLTIQRTQQEDSAVYLCASSLRRMNTEAFFGQGTRLTVV.

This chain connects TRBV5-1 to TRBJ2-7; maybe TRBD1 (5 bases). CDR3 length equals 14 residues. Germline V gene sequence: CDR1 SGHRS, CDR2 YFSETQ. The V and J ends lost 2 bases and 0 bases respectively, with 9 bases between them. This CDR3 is CASSLQVSSYEQYF. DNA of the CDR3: TGCGCCAGCAGCTTACAGGTTTCCTCCTACGAGCAGTACTTC. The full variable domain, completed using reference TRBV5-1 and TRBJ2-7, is KAGVTQTPRYLIKTRGQQVTLSCSPISGHRSVSWYQQTPGQGLQFLFEYFSETQRNKGNFPGRFSGRQFSNSRSEMNVSTLELGDSALYLCASSLQVSSYEQYFGPGTRLTVT.

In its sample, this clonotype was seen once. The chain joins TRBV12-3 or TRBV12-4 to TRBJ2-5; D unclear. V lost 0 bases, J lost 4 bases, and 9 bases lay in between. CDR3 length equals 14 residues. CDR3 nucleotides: TGTGCCAGCAGTTTAGCTGGGTCCAGAGAGACCCAGTACTTC. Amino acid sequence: CASSLAGSRETQYF.

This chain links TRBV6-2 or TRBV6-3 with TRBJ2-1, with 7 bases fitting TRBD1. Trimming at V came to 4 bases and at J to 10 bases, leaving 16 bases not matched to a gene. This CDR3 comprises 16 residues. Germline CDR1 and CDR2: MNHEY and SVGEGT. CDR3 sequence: CASSSMTGKAIGEQFF. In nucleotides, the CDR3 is TGTGCCAGCAGTTCAATGACAGGGAAAGCTATCGGAGAGCAGTTCTTC.